Listed below are T cell receptor beta chains from one sample, sequenced in a study of OX40 agonist ivuxolimab in advanced cancers. Using immunoSEQ multiplex PCR, the repertoire was profiled, and TCRdb retains in-frame clones only, with some absent. The top ten clones hold around 1.1% of a sample with around 76,000 clones, more than 65% of them seen once. Source: CD4+ or CD8+ T cells sorted from blood, taken in a trial of the OX40 agonist ivuxolimab. These receptors were collected from an adult with an advanced solid tumor such as melanoma, head and neck, liver or kidney cancer. Each CDR3 is given with its conserved first and last residue. The D gene is left open where the match is weak. Clone size is shown for a subset of rows, as once, few, many or a class of expanded clone.

>TRBJ2-2|-|-|13|TRBV7-2
TGTGCCAGCAGCGCAAGCAGTAACGGGGAGCTGTTTTTT
CASSASSNGELFF
>TRBJ1-3|-|-|13|TRBV6-5
TGTGCCAGCGGCGGGGATTCTGGAAACACCATATATTTT
CASGGDSGNTIYF
>TRBJ2-3|few|-|17|TRBV7-8
TGTGCCAGCAGCTTAGATGAAAGGCTAGAGGGCGCAGATACGCAGTATTTT
CASSLDERLEGADTQYF
>TRBJ2-1|-|-|16|TRBV5-1
TGCGCCAGCAGCTTTTCAGGGGCCCACTCCTACAATGAGCAGTTCTTC
CASSFSGAHSYNEQFF
>TRBJ2-5|-|-|15|TRBV18
TGTGCCAGCTCACCACCGGATCCCCAACAAGAGACCCAGTACTTC
CASSPPDPQQETQYF
>TRBJ1-6|once|-|13|TRBV7-9
TGTGCCAGCAGCTTAGGAAGAGTGTCACCCCTCCACTTT
CASSLGRVSPLHF
>TRBJ2-5|-|-|15|TRBV2
TGTGCCAGCAGAACTCCCGTGGGGCCCCAAGAGACCCAGTACTTC
CASRTPVGPQETQYF
>TRBJ2-2|few|-|12|TRBV5-1
TGCGCCAGCAGCTTCAACACCGGGGAGCTGTTTTTT
CASSFNTGELFF
>TRBJ1-2|-|-|13|TRBV6-6
TGTGCCAGCAGTTACGACGGTAACTATGGCTACACCTTC
CASSYDGNYGYTF
>TRBJ2-2|-|TRBD2|16|TRBV7-2
TGTGCCAGCAGCTTTATCTCCCTCGGGGGGGCCGGGGAGCTGTTTTTT
CASSFISLGGAGELFF
>TRBJ2-1|-|TRBD1|14|TRBV7-9
TGTGCCAGCAGCTTGACCGGGACAGGGGAAGAGCAGTTCTTC
CASSLTGTGEEQFF
>TRBJ1-1|-|-|15|TRBV19
TGTGCCAGTAGTCTCGACAGGCGTATGAACACTGAAGCTTTCTTT
CASSLDRRMNTEAFF
>TRBJ2-3|-|-|15|TRBV29-1
TGCAGCGTGGGCGGGGCAACAGGATCCACAGATACGCAGTATTTT
CSVGGATGSTDTQYF
>TRBJ1-4|-|-|14|TRBV11-2
TGTGCCAGCAGCTTCGGGGCTACCGGGGAAAAACTGTTTTTT
CASSFGATGEKLFF
>TRBJ1-2|many|-|15|TRBV2
TGTGCCAGCAGTGTTACCCTAGGAGGCAGGCGGGGCTACACCTTC
CASSVTLGGRRGYTF
>TRBJ1-1|-|-|11|TRBV20-1
TGCAGGGCAGGGTCTACTCAGAAGGCTTTCTTT
CRAGSTQKAFF
>TRBJ1-1|-|-|14|TRBV2
TGTGCCAGCGAACTATCGGGGCGCGGGACTGAAGCTTTCTTT
CASELSGRGTEAFF
>TRBJ2-6|once|TRBD1|16|TRBV5-5
TGTGCCAGCAGCTTGGACAGGGGACCGGGGGCCAACGTCCTGACTTTC
CASSLDRGPGANVLTF
>TRBJ1-2|-|TRBD1|15|TRBV11-2
TGTGCCAGCAGCTTAGTCTCAGGGGGCGCGTATGGCTACACCTTC
CASSLVSGGAYGYTF
>TRBJ1-3|-|-|15|TRBV27
TGTGCCAGCAGTTTACATTGGGGCTCTGGAAACACCATATATTTT
CASSLHWGSGNTIYF
>TRBJ2-5|-|TRBD1|16|TRBV15
TGTGCCACCAGCAGCGGGATCGGACAGGGGCAAGAGACCCAGTACTTC
CATSSGIGQGQETQYF
>TRBJ1-2|-|-|13|TRBV6-5
TGTGCCAGCAGTTACTCGGGGCCTAGGGGCTACACCTTC
CASSYSGPRGYTF
>TRBJ1-1|once|TRBD1|14|TRBV19
TGTGCCAGTAGGGTTAACAGGGGGAGGCCTGAAGCTTTCTTT
CASRVNRGRPEAFF
>TRBJ2-2|-|TRBD2|16|TRBV7-2
TGTGCCAGCAGCTTATTGGGCGGGGGAAACACCGGGGAGCTGTTTTTT
CASSLLGGGNTGELFF
>TRBJ2-5|-|TRBD1|15|TRBV5-6
TGTGCCAGCAGCTTAACAGGGGTGGGACAAGAGACCCAGTACTTC
CASSLTGVGQETQYF
>TRBJ1-1|-|-|15|TRBV6-5
TGTGCCAGCAGTTACGGCGCAACAGTGAACACTGAAGCTTTCTTT
CASSYGATVNTEAFF
>TRBJ2-5|-|TRBD2|14|TRBV19
TGTGCCAGTAGGTCCGGGACTAAAGAAGAGACCCAGTACTTC
CASRSGTKEETQYF
>TRBJ1-6|-|TRBD1|14|TRBV9
TGTGCCAGCAGCTTGACAGGGGGGGATTCACCCCTCCACTTT
CASSLTGGDSPLHF
>TRBJ2-2|once|-|15|TRBV7-2
TGTGCCAGCAGCCTACAGGCCCGACGGGACGGGGAGCTGTTTTTT
CASSLQARRDGELFF
>TRBJ2-7|once|-|14|TRBV6-5
TGTGCCAGCAGTTACGCGGGAAGCTCCTACGAGCAGTACTTC
CASSYAGSSYEQYF
>TRBJ2-5|-|TRBD1|15|TRBV10-3
TGTGCCATCAGTGACCCAGGCAGACAGGGGGAGACCCAGTACTTC
CAISDPGRQGETQYF
>TRBJ1-1|-|-|12|TRBV6-6
TGTGCCAGCAGTTCGGTTGACACTGAAGCTTTCTTT
CASSSVDTEAFF
>TRBJ2-7|-|TRBD2|15|TRBV7-2
TGTGCCAGCAGCTTACTAGCGGGGGGGTACGGCGAGCAGTACTTC
CASSLLAGGYGEQYF
>TRBJ1-2|-|-|12|TRBV19
TGTGCCAGCCAGGACTCGCCGATGGGCTACACCTTC
CASQDSPMGYTF
>TRBJ2-1|-|TRBD2|13|TRBV12-5
TGTGCTAGTGAATTCTCGAGCGGGAGGGAGCAGTTCTTC
CASEFSSGREQFF
>TRBJ2-7|-|TRBD1|19|TRBV5-5
TGTGCCAGCAGCTCGGTGGACAGGGGCAGTTTAGCCTTCTCCTACGAGCAGTACTTC
CASSSVDRGSLAFSYEQYF
>TRBJ1-5|-|-|13|TRBV7-2
TGTGCCAGCAGCCCGGACCTCCCCCAGCCCCAGCATTTT
CASSPDLPQPQHF
>TRBJ2-3|-|-|12|TRBV15
TGTGCCACCAGCAGAGATCATGATACGCAGTATTTT
CATSRDHDTQYF
>TRBJ1-2|-|TRBD1|11|TRBV20-1
TGCAGTGCCGGACAGGGAGGAGGCTACACCTTC
CSAGQGGGYTF
>TRBJ2-7|once|TRBD2|15|TRBV10-3
TGTGCCATCAGTGAGGCTAGCGGGAGCTCCTACGAGCAGTACTTC
CAISEASGSSYEQYF
>TRBJ2-1|-|TRBD2|16|TRBV7-2
TGTGCCAGCAGCTTGCTCCCCAGCGGGGGGGCCCATGAGCAGTTCTTC
CASSLLPSGGAHEQFF
>TRBJ2-1|-|TRBD2|16|TRBV4-3
TGCGCCAGCAGCCAAGATCTAGCGGGGAGCTACAATGAGCAGTTCTTC
CASSQDLAGSYNEQFF
>TRBJ1-1|-|-|13|TRBV7-2
TGTGCCAGCACCGTTTCTGTGAACACTGAAGCTTTCTTT
CASTVSVNTEAFF
>TRBJ2-1|-|-|16|TRBV4-1
TGCGCCAGCAGCCAACCAAGAAGGGGGACTAACAATGAGCAGTTCTTC
CASSQPRRGTNNEQFF
>TRBJ1-2|-|-|14|TRBV2
TGTGCCAGCCCAACAGGAACTACTAACTATGGCTACACCTTC
CASPTGTTNYGYTF
>TRBJ1-5|-|-|14|TRBV6-6
TGTGCCAGCAGGACGGCGTATAGCAATCAGCCCCAGCATTTT
CASRTAYSNQPQHF